The clone carrying this T cell receptor beta chain was detected ten times or more. This CDR3 region has 16 residues. Trimming shortened V by 3 bases and J by 0 bases, and 14 bases separated the two germline ends. Germline values: CDR1 LGHDT, CDR2 YNNKEL (reference sequence). This record belongs to a study of T cells in Graves' hyperthyroidism and ophthalmopathy. In patients aged 18 to 65, hyperthyroidism was newly diagnosed, with duration under 2 months. There were TCR beta CDR3 regions amplified from RNA transcripts. The primer set for the first-round RT-PCR of the TCR CDR3 was HTBI. TCRdb fed the multiplex PCR reads into MiXCR, producing one record per CDR3 protein. The sample includes 250,000 to 300,000 distinct CDR3 sequences, roughly 15% of them seen just once.

Sequencing used blood. This clonotype was obtained from a woman in her thirties or forties with Graves' hyperthyroidism. The chain joins TRBV3-1 to TRBJ1-1, with D possibly matching TRBD1 (6 bases). The CDR3 nucleotides read TGTGCCAGCAGCCACCCCAATGAGGGGGTGAACACTGAAGCTTTCTTT. Its translation is CASSHPNEGVNTEAFF.